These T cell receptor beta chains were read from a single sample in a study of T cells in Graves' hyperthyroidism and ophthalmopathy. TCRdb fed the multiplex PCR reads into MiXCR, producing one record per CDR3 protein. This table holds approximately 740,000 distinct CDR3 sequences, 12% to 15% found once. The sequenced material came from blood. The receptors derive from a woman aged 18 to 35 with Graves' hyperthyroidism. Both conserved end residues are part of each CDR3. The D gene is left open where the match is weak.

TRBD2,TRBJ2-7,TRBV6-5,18,CASSYLEGGGRATYEQYF
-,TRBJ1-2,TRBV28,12,CASSFVLASYTF
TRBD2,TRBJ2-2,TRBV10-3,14,CASESGRPGGELFF
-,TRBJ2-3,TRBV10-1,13,CASSGEFADTQYF
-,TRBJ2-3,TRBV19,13,CASSPRATDTQYF
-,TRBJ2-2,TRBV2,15,CASSDRGPVTGELFF
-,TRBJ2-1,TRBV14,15,CASSQDTLTSKGQFF
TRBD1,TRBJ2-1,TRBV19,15,CASSTRDRAGNEQFF
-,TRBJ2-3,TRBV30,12,CAWSPILNTQYF
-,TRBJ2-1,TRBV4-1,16,CASSQEWQGSYNEQFF
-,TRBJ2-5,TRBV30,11,CAWSVRVLGDF
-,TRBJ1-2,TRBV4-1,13,CASSQDGGLGYTF
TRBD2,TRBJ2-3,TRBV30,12,CAWAGATDTQYF
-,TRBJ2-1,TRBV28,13,CASSLPSLNEQFF
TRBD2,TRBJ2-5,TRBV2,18,CASSEGGLAGGYQETQYF
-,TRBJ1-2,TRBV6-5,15,CASSFDSSNNYGYTF
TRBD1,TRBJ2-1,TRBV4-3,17,CASSQDPGQGVYNEQFF
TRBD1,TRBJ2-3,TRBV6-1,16,CASSPSGTGGADTQYF
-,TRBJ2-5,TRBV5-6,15,CASSSPGALQETQYF
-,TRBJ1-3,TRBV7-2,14,CASSLAQSGNTIYF
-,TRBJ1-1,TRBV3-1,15,CASSQVGVVNTEAFF
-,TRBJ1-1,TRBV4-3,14,CASSQPNMGTEAFF
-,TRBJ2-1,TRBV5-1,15,CASSLPGQPTSEQFF
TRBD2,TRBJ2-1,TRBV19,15,CASSILAGESHEQFF
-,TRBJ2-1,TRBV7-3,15,CASSTGPIAYNEQFF
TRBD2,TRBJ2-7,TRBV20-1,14,CSARVLAGSYEQYF
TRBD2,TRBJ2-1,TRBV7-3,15,CASSLRGSGNDEQFF
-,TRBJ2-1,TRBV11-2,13,CASSSYIADEQFF
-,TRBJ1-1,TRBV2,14,CASSDWRQNTEAFF
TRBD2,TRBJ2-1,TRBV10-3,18,CAISAAIAGVGHWNEQFF
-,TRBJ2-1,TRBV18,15,CASSPSAGTYNEQFF
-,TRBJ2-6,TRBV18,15,CASSRDSSGANVLTF
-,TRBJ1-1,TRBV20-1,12,CSAAGTRSEAFF